The 26 T cell receptor beta chains below come from one sample, sequenced in a study of shared clonotypes between healthy human individuals. Assay: immunoSEQ multiplex PCR; the TCRdb copy retains only in-frame clones and omits some. This table holds around 1,100,000 clones, roughly 80% found once. Specimen: memory CD4+ T cells from PBMCs. Subset of the sample: CD45RA-negative fraction. The source is a man aged 18-30 years in good health. Some clones in this sample may be carry-over from other donors' samples.

This chain joins TRBV7-2 and TRBJ2-1; D might be TRBD1 (6 bases). With 3 bases removed from V and 10 bases from J, the gap between germline ends came to 10 bases. In germline, CDR1 is SGHTA, CDR2 FQGNSA. CDR3 size: 12 residues. The CDR3 DNA sequence: TGTGCCAGCAGCTTTCCAGGGACAGAGCAGTTCTTC. Its protein is CASSFPGTEQFF.

This clone was detected a few times. The V and J genes are TRBV11-2 and TRBJ1-2; D not resolved. The CDR3 is 11 residues long. The V end lost 10 bases, the J end lost 5 bases, and 11 bases lay between the germline ends. The germline CDR1 and CDR2 sequences are SGHAT and FQNNGV. The CDR3 coding sequence is TGTGCCATTACAGAAGGGTATGGCTACACCTTC. Protein sequence: CAITEGYGYTF.

The chain recombines TRBV28 with TRBJ1-5; D ambiguous. The V and J ends lost 3 bases and 7 bases respectively, with 7 bases between them. The CDR3 totals 12 residues. Germline CDR1 MDHEN, CDR2 SYDVKM. The CDR3: CASSFPGQPQHF. The DNA for the CDR3 is TGTGCCAGCAGTTTCCCTGGGCAGCCCCAGCATTTT.

V and J are TRBV10-2 and TRBJ2-7; perhaps TRBD2 as D (6 bases). Trimming pared 6 bases from V and 2 bases from J, leaving 17 bases between. The CDR3 runs to 15 residues. Germline CDR1 WSHSY, CDR2 SAAADI. The chain's CDR3 is CASRDLWGDAYEQYF. As DNA, the CDR3 is TGCGCCAGCAGGGACCTCTGGGGGGATGCCTACGAGCAGTACTTC.

The chain carries TRBV7-2 and TRBJ2-6; D tentatively fits TRBD1 or TRBD2 (5 bases each). CDR1 and CDR2 (germline): SGHTA, FQGNSA. The germline V and J ends were trimmed by 2 bases and 0 bases, with 8 bases remaining between them. CDR3 length equals 16 residues. In DNA, the CDR3 is TGTGCCAGCAGCTTAAGAGGGGCCTCTGGGGCCAACGTCCTGACTTTC. Protein sequence: CASSLRGASGANVLTF.

The CDR3 is CASSLREETQYF. DNA for the CDR3: TGTGCCAGCAGTCTGCGGGAAGAGACCCAGTACTTC. This chain joins TRBV6-5 and TRBJ2-5; tentatively, D is TRBD2 (5 bases). Per the germline V gene, CDR1 is MNHEY and CDR2 is SVGAGI. The CDR3 has 12 residues. Trimming stripped 5 bases from V and 3 bases from J, with 7 bases between.

A few counts support this clone. J is TRBJ1-1 and V is TRBV7-9; possibly TRBD1 for D (5 bases). The germline V gene encodes CDR1 SEHNR and CDR2 FQNEAQ (reference sequence). This CDR3 spans 14 amino acids. Trimming pared 3 bases from V and 6 bases from J, leaving 14 bases between. CDR3 nucleotide sequence: TGTGCCAGCAGCTTGCCACGGGACCTCGCTGAAGCTTTCTTT. It is translated as CASSLPRDLAEAFF. Complete variable domain (other parts from reference TRBV7-9 and TRBJ1-1): DTGVSQNPRHKITKRGQNVTFRCDPISEHNRLYWYRQTLGQGPEFLTYFQNEAQLEKSRLLSDRFSAERPKGSFSTLEIQRTEQGDSAMYLCASSLPRDLAEAFFGQGTRLTVV.

This clone was counted once. In DNA form, the CDR3 reads TGTGCCAGCCTCCGGGACAGGGGACCCAATGAGCAGTTCTTC. This codes for CASLRDRGPNEQFF. The V call is TRBV18, the J call TRBJ2-1; 10 positions agree with TRBD1. Germline assignment: CDR1 KGHSH and CDR2 LQKENI. CDR3 length equals 14 residues. The V and J ends lost 8 bases and 6 bases, in that order; junction bases with no gene match: 7.

The rearrangement links TRBV18 to TRBJ2-1, with 9 bases aligning to TRBD2. The CDR3 extends over 16 amino acids. From germline, CDR1 is KGHSH and CDR2 LQKENI. The ends lost 3 bases at V and 6 bases at J; junction bases unmatched: 9. The CDR3 region is CASSPLLGGRANEQFF. The CDR3 DNA follows: TGTGCCAGCTCACCCTTATTGGGCGGGAGGGCCAATGAGCAGTTCTTC.

The chain has TRBV27 and TRBJ2-7; TRBD2 aligns across 7 bases. Germline CDR1 MNHEY, CDR2 SMNVEV (reference sequence). The CDR3 extends over 16 amino acids. V trimming: 5 bases; J trimming: 0 bases; junction bases outside the gene matches: 10. The CDR3 reads CASSPWGGRSSYEQYF. CDR3 DNA sequence: TGTGCCAGCAGTCCCTGGGGGGGGAGAAGCTCCTACGAGCAGTACTTC.

CDR3 in DNA: TGTGCCAGCAGCTTAGACAGGGGCGCTGAAGCTTTCTTT. This encodes CASSLDRGAEAFF. This chain connects TRBV7-6 to TRBJ1-1; 7 nucleotides align to TRBD1. Germline CDR1 reads SGHVS; CDR2 reads FNYEAQ. The CDR3 runs to 13 residues. Unmatched junction bases numbered 2, after V lost 1 base and J lost 6 bases.

A note on this clone: Within the sample, other DNA sequences also encode this same CDR3. The chain couples TRBV5-1 to TRBJ1-4; unclear D gene. CDR1 is SGHRS and CDR2 is YFSETQ in the germline V gene. The CDR3 runs 15 residues. V was trimmed by 0 bases and J by 0 bases, leaving 6 bases between them. CDR3 residues: CASSLGTATNEKLFF. The CDR3, as DNA: TGCGCCAGCAGCTTGGGGACGGCAACTAATGAAAAACTGTTTTTT.

Concerning this clone: Other DNA variants within this sample encode the same CDR3. The chain couples TRBV12-5 to TRBJ2-3; D not certain. Germline loops: CDR1 LGHNT, CDR2 FRNRAP. This CDR3 contains 11 residues. The germline V and J ends were trimmed by 4 bases and 3 bases, with 2 bases remaining between them. CDR3 nucleotide sequence: TGTGCTAGTGGTTCAACAGATACGCAGTATTTT. As protein: CASGSTDTQYF.

The V gene is TRBV7-3, the J gene TRBJ2-2, with 11 bases that match TRBD2. Germline-derived CDR1 and CDR2 are SGHTA and FQGTGA. The CDR3 spans 16 residues. Losses at the gene ends were 1 base for V and 5 bases for J; bases not matched to a gene: 3. Here the CDR3 reads CASSLKSSGRTGELFF. In DNA form, the CDR3 reads TGTGCCAGCAGCTTAAAGTCTAGCGGGAGGACCGGGGAGCTGTTTTTT.

J is TRBJ2-5 and V is TRBV7-6, with 8 bases identical to TRBD2. The germline V gene encodes CDR1 SGHVS and CDR2 FNYEAQ. The CDR3 extends over 15 amino acids. V was clipped by 8 bases and J by 5 bases; unmatched bases: 13. CDR3 DNA sequence: TGTGCCAGCGGCACTAGCGGACAGCGGGGGGAGACCCAGTACTTC. Its translation is CASGTSGQRGETQYF.

The chain joins TRBV7-9 to TRBJ1-4; 8 bases map to TRBD1. Trimming at V came to 4 bases and at J to 7 bases, leaving 5 bases not matched to a gene. The CDR3 length is 14 residues. The germline V gene encodes CDR1 SEHNR and CDR2 FQNEAQ (reference sequence). CDR3 region: CASSSRTGSEKLFF. The CDR3 DNA follows: TGTGCCAGCAGCTCAAGGACAGGGAGTGAAAAACTGTTTTTT.

This chain joins TRBV6-6 and TRBJ2-7; D is tentatively TRBD1 or TRBD2 (5 bases each). Trimming took 6 bases from V and 6 from J, leaving 18 bases between them. The CDR3 loop spans 14 amino acids. CDR1 is MNHNY, CDR2 SVGAGI, per germline (reference sequence). CDR3 in DNA: TGTGCCAGCAGGTGGACTCCGCTTGGGGGCGAGCAGTACTTC. Translated: CASRWTPLGGEQYF.

This chain joins TRBV30 and TRBJ1-1; D remains ambiguous. The CDR3 totals 13 residues. Germline CDR1 is GTSNPN and CDR2 is SVGIG (reference sequence). V lost 4 bases and J lost 1, with 10 bases in between. The CDR3 reads CAWTSQSNTEAFF. CDR3 DNA sequence: TGTGCCTGGACAAGTCAGTCGAACACTGAAGCTTTCTTT.

CDR3 residues: CASRSRETGELFF. The CDR3 bases are TGTGCCAGCAGGAGTAGGGAGACCGGGGAGCTGTTTTTT. The chain is built from TRBV2 and TRBJ2-2, with a weak D call TRBD2 (5 bases). Trimming pared 6 bases from V and 5 bases from J, leaving 10 bases between. The length of the CDR3 is 13 residues. Germline-derived CDR1 and CDR2 are SNHLY and FYNNEI. Supplemented by reference TRBV2 and TRBJ2-2, the full variable domain reads EPEVTQTPSHQVTQMGQEVILRCVPISNHLYFYWYRQILGQKVEFLVSFYNNEISEKSEIFDDQFSVERPDGSNFTLKIRSTKLEDSAMYFCASRSRETGELFFGEGSRLTVL.

The chain joins TRBV7-2 to TRBJ2-4; 8 bases match TRBD2. Germline V gene data show CDR1 as SGHTA and CDR2 as FQGNSA. Trimming at V came to 5 bases and at J to 3 bases, leaving 9 bases not matched to a gene. CDR3 size: 16 residues. The CDR3 reads CASSTSGTWGKNIQYF. For the CDR3, the DNA is TGTGCCAGCAGCACTAGCGGTACCTGGGGCAAAAACATTCAGTACTTC.

The chain is built from TRBV29-1 and TRBJ1-4; D is uncertain. There are 14 residues in the CDR3. CDR1 and CDR2 from the germline V gene are SQVTM and ANQGSEA. Trimming removed 6 bases from V and 7 bases from J, with 18 bases in between. The DNA for the CDR3 is TGCAGCGTACTTGTTTATATGGGCGGTGAAAAACTGTTTTTT. It encodes CSVLVYMGGEKLFF.

The J gene is TRBJ1-1, the V gene TRBV6-1; D not resolved. In germline, CDR1 is MNHNS, CDR2 SASEGT. The CDR3 is 12 residues long. V lost 7 bases, J lost 5 bases, and 11 bases lay in between. CDR3 coding DNA: TGTGCCAGCACTATAGACCGGACTGAAGCTTTCTTT. Translating it yields CASTIDRTEAFF.

The chain is built from TRBV15 and TRBJ1-1; D call uncertain. CDR3 length: 14 residues. Germline lookup yields CDR1 LNHNV and CDR2 YYDKDF (reference sequence). The ends were cut back, 5 bases at V and 4 bases at J, with 14 bases in the middle. The CDR3 spells CATSPMTAATEAFF. The DNA of the CDR3 is TGTGCCACCAGCCCTATGACGGCCGCCACTGAAGCTTTCTTT. Filled out from reference TRBV15 and TRBJ1-1, the complete variable domain reads DAMVIQNPRYQVTQFGKPVTLSCSQTLNHNVMYWYQQKSSQAPKLLFHYYDKDFNNEADTPDNFQSRRPNTSFCFLDIRSPGLGDTAMYLCATSPMTAATEAFFGQGTRLTVV.

The chain joins TRBV10-3 to TRBJ1-1; a weak D match, TRBD1 (6 bases). The CDR3 has 14 amino acids. Looked up from germline, CDR1 is ENHRY and CDR2 is SYGVKD. The V gene lost 6 bases and the J gene lost 3 bases, with 14 bases spanning the gap. The CDR3 DNA sequence: TGTGCCATCAGCATACAGGGAGGTGACACTGAAGCTTTCTTT. Translating gives CAISIQGGDTEAFF.

This clone was recorded once. The chain recombines TRBV5-1 with TRBJ1-1; D not resolved. The CDR3 contains 14 residues. The V end lost 5 bases, the J end lost 5 bases, and 16 bases lay between the germline ends. Germline V gene sequence: CDR1 SGHRS, CDR2 YFSETQ. The CDR3 sequence is CASSNARLGTEAFF. The CDR3 DNA is TGCGCCAGCAGTAATGCCCGCCTGGGGACTGAAGCTTTCTTT.

The chain links TRBV5-4 to TRBJ1-1, with 7 bases fitting TRBD1. The CDR3 extends over 14 amino acids. J lost 1 base, V lost 3 bases, and 3 bases had no gene match. The germline V gene has CDR1 SGHNT and CDR2 YYREEE (reference sequence). CDR3: CASSSGQENTEAFF. As DNA, the CDR3 is TGTGCCAGCAGCTCAGGACAGGAGAACACTGAAGCTTTCTTT.